Here is one TCR beta chain with its context. Libraries were prepared by immunoSEQ multiplex PCR; TCRdb keeps only in-frame clonotypes and omits some of them. This repertoire shows over 150,000 clones, about 88% found once; its top ten account for around 6.5%. Clinical history as reported by participants underpinned cohort assignment. The entry originates in a study of blood T cell repertoires in COVID-19. The V gene end was trimmed by 0 bases and the J gene end by 1 base; junction bases not matched to a gene: 0. Germline V lookup: CDR1 SGHRS, CDR2 YFSETQ. The CDR3 spans 15 residues. This chain links TRBV5-1 with TRBJ2-5; the match to TRBD1 covers 10 bases. Sequences were obtained from PBMCs or T cells enriched from blood (not recorded which). This TCR was recovered from a woman in her forties or fifties who had recovered from COVID-19. CDR3 region: CASSLGDRGQETQYF. As DNA, the CDR3 is TGCGCCAGCAGCTTGGGGGACAGGGGCCAAGAGACCCAGTACTTC.